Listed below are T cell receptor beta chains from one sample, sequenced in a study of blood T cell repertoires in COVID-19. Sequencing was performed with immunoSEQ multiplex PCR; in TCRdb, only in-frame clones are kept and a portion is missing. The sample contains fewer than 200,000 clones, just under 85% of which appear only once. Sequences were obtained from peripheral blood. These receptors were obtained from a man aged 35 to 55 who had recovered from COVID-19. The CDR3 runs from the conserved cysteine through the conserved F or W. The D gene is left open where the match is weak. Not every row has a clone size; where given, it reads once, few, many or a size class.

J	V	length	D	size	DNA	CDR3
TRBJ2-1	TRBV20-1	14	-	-	TGCAGTGCTAGTGATCAGGGAGGCTCCAATGAGCAGTTCTTC	CSASDQGGSNEQFF
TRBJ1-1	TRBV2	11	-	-	TGTGCCAGCTATGGCGGCACTGAAGCTTTCTTT	CASYGGTEAFF
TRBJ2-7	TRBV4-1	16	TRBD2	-	TGCGCCAGCAGCCAATCGGGACTAGCGGGCTCCTCCGAGCAGTACTTC	CASSQSGLAGSSEQYF
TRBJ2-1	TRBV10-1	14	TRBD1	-	TGCGCCAGCAACGGGGCAGGGGGCTACAATGAGCAGTTCTTC	CASNGAGGYNEQFF
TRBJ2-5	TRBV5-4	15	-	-	TGTGCCAGCAGCTTTGGGGGGGCATCCGGAGAGACCCAGTACTTC	CASSFGGASGETQYF
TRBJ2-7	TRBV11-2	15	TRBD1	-	TGTGCCAGCAGCTCCCGGGGGGACAGGGCCTACGAGCAGTACTTC	CASSSRGDRAYEQYF
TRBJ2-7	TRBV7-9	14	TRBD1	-	TGTGCCAGCAGCTCCGGGACAGAAGCCTACGAGCAGTACTTC	CASSSGTEAYEQYF
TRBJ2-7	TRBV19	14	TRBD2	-	TGTGCCAGTAGTATTGGGGAGGGAACCTACGAGCAGTACTTC	CASSIGEGTYEQYF
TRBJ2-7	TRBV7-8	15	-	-	TGTGCCAGCAGCTTACCCGGGGCAGGGGACTACGAGCAGTACTTC	CASSLPGAGDYEQYF
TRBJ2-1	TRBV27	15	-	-	TGTGCCAGCAGTTTGGGCAGGGAGGCATTAGATGAGCAGTTCTTC	CASSLGREALDEQFF
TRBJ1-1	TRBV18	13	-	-	TGTGCCAGCTCACTATCGGGGGACACTGAAGCTTTCTTT	CASSLSGDTEAFF
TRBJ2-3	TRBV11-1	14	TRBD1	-	TGTGCCAGCAGCAGGGGACAGGGAGTATATACGCAGTATTTT	CASSRGQGVYTQYF
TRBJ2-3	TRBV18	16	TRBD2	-	TGTGCCAGCTCACCGCCCGAGCGGGGACGCACAGATACGCAGTATTTT	CASSPPERGRTDTQYF
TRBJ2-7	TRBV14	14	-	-	TGTGCCAGCAGCCAAGATCAGGGTTTCGACGAGCAGTACTTC	CASSQDQGFDEQYF
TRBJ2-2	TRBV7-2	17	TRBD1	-	TGTGCCAGCAGCTCGAATGCGGGACAGGGAATTATCGGGGAGCTGTTTTTT	CASSSNAGQGIIGELFF
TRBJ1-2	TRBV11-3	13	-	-	TGTGCCAGCAGCTTAGCCGAAAATGGCGGCTACACCTTC	CASSLAENGGYTF
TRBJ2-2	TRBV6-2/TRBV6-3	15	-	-	TGTGCCAGCAGTTACTCAGGCAGGGTAGCCGGGGAGCTGTTTTTT	CASSYSGRVAGELFF
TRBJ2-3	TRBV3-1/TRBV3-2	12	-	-	TGTGCCAGCAGCCAAGAGGAGGATACGCAGTATTTT	CASSQEEDTQYF
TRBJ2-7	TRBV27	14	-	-	TGTGCCAGCAGTCCTAGTGGGGGCTCCGGGGAGCAGTACTTC	CASSPSGGSGEQYF
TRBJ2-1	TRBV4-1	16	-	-	TGCGCCAGCAGCCAGGACCTAGCGCTATCCTACAATGAGCAGTTCTTC	CASSQDLALSYNEQFF
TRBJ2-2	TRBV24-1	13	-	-	TGTGCCACCAGTCCGGCGAACACCGGGGAGCTGTTTTTT	CATSPANTGELFF
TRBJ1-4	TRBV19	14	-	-	TGTGCCAGTGCCACGGACAGCAATAATGAAAAACTGTTTTTT	CASATDSNNEKLFF
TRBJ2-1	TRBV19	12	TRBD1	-	TGTGCCAGTAGCTCGGACAGGATAGAGCAGTTCTTC	CASSSDRIEQFF
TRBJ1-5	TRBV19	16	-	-	TGTGCCAGTAGTATAATTGACTATTATAGCAATCAGCCCCAGCATTTT	CASSIIDYYSNQPQHF
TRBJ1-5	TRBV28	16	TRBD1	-	TGTGCCAGCAGTACACCGGGACAGGGGATCGATCAGCCCCAGCATTTT	CASSTPGQGIDQPQHF
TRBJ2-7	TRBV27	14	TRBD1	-	TGTGCCAGCAACAACAGGGGGAGCTCCTACGAGCAGTACTTC	CASNNRGSSYEQYF
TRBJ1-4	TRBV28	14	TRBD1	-	TGTGCCAGCAGGGGGGACAGGGGAAGAGAAAAACTGTTTTTT	CASRGDRGREKLFF
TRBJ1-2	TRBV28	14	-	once	TGTGCCAGCAGTCCCCTGCAGAAATACTATGGCTACACCTTC	CASSPLQKYYGYTF